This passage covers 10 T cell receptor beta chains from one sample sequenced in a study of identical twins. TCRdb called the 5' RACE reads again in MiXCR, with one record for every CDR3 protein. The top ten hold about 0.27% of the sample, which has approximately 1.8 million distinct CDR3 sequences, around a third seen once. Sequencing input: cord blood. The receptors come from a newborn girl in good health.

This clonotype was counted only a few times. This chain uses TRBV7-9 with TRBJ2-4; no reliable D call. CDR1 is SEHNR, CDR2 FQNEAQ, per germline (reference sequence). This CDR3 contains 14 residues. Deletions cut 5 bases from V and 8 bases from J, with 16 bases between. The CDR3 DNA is TGTGCCAGCAGCCAGTATCAACAGCTTGACATTCAGTACTTC. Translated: CASSQYQQLDIQYF.

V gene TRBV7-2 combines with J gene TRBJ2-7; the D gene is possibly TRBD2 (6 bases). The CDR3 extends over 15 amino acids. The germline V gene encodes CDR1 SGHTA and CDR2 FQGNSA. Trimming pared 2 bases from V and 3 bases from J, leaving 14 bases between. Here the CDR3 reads CASSLRVGLDYEQYF. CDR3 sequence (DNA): TGTGCCAGCAGCTTAAGAGTGGGACTTGACTACGAGCAGTACTTC.

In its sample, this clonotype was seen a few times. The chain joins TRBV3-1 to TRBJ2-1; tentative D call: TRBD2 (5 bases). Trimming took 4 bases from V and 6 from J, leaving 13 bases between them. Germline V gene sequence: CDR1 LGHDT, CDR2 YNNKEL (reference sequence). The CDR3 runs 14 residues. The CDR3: CASSRTPRANEQFF. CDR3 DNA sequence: TGTGCCAGCAGCCGAACCCCGCGGGCCAATGAGCAGTTCTTC.

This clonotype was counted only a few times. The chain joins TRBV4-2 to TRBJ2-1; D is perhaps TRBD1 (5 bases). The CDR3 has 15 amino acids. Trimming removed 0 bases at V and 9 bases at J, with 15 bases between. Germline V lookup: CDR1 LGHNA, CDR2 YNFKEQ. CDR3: CASSQDRAGWGEQFF. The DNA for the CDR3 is TGTGCCAGCAGCCAAGACAGGGCTGGCTGGGGTGAGCAGTTCTTC.

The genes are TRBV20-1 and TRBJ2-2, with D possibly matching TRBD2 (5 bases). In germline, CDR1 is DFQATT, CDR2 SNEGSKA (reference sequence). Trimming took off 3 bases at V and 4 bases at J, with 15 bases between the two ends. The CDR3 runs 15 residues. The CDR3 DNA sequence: TGCAGTGCTAGTTACCGCAGGACTCCCACCGGGGAGCTGTTTTTT. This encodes CSASYRRTPTGELFF.

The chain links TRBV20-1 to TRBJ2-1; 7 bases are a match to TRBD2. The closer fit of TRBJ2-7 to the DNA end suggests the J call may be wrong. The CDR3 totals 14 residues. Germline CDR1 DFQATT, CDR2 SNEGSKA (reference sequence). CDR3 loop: CSARGLAEYNEQYF. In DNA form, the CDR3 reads TGCAGTGCTAGAGGCCTAGCGGAATACAATGAGCAGTACTTC.

CDR3 sequence (DNA): TGTGCCAGCCTGGCGGGAGCGGGTTACGAGCAGTACTTC. This translates into CASLAGAGYEQYF. The V call is TRBV2, the J call TRBJ2-7; 7 nucleotides match TRBD2. Trimming took 8 bases from V and 4 from J; bases not matched to a gene: 8. CDR1 is SNHLY, CDR2 FYNNEI, per germline. The CDR3 contains 13 residues. The whole variable domain, filled in from reference TRBV2 and TRBJ2-7, reads EPEVTQTPSHQVTQMGQEVILRCVPISNHLYFYWYRQILGQKVEFLVSFYNNEISEKSEIFDDQFSVERPDGSNFTLKIRSTKLEDSAMYFCASLAGAGYEQYFGPGTRLTVT.

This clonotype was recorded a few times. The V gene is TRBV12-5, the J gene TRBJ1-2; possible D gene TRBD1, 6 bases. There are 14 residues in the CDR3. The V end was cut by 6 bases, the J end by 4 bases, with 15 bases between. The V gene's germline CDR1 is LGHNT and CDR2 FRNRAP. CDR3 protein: CASGPDDRFYGYTF. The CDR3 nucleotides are TGTGCTAGTGGCCCCGACGACAGGTTCTATGGCTACACCTTC.

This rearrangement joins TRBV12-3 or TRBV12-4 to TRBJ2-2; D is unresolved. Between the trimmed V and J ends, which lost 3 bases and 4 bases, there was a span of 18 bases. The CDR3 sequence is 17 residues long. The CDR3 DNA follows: TGTGCCAGCAGTTTTCTTCGCAGGAACCCGAGCACCGGGGAGCTGTTTTTT. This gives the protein CASSFLRRNPSTGELFF.

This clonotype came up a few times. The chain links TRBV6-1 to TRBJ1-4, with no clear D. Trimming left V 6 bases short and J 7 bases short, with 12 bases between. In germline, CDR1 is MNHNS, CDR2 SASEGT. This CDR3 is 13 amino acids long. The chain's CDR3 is CASRGKGSEKLFF. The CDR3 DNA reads TGTGCCAGCAGGGGAAAGGGAAGTGAAAAACTGTTTTTT.